Below are 27 T cell receptor beta chains sequenced from a single sample in a study of blood T cell repertoires in COVID-19. TCRdb's copy holds only in-frame clones and misses some; the assay was immunoSEQ multiplex PCR. The sample shows about 140,000 clones, more than 60% of them seen only once. The specimen sequenced was peripheral blood. All receptors derive from a woman aged 60-75 years with acute or convalescent COVID-19.

This chain uses TRBV6-1 with TRBJ2-1, with 8 positions matching TRBD2. V shed 3 bases, J shed 7 bases, and the junction held 14 bases outside the gene matches. Germline CDR1 is MNHNS and CDR2 is SASEGT. The length of the CDR3 is 17 residues. This CDR3 reads CASSEIRRLAGQNEQFF. The CDR3, as DNA: TGTGCCAGCAGTGAGATAAGACGCCTAGCGGGTCAAAATGAGCAGTTCTTC.

The chain carries TRBV28 and TRBJ1-2, with D maybe TRBD1 (5 bases). From germline, CDR1 is MDHEN and CDR2 SYDVKM. The CDR3 spans 17 residues. With 3 bases removed from V and 4 bases from J, the gap between germline ends came to 21 bases. The chain's CDR3 is CASSFQGLIALGYGYTF. The CDR3 DNA is TGTGCCAGCAGTTTCCAGGGCCTAATAGCTCTTGGCTATGGCTACACCTTC.

The gene calls are TRBV5-1 and TRBJ2-6, with 8 nucleotides matching TRBD2. J was trimmed by 0 bases and V by 4 bases; bases with no gene match: 9. Looked up from germline, CDR1 is SGHRS and CDR2 is YFSETQ. CDR3 length equals 18 residues. DNA for the CDR3: TGCGCCAGCAGCCCCCGGGGGGGCCCGTTCTCTGGGGCCAACGTCCTGACTTTC. This sequence encodes CASSPRGGPFSGANVLTF.

The chain recombines TRBV30 with TRBJ1-2, with D possibly matching TRBD1 (6 bases). This CDR3 contains 14 residues. The V gene lost 0 bases and the J gene lost 5 bases, with 13 bases spanning the gap. From germline, CDR1 is GTSNPN and CDR2 SVGIG (reference sequence). DNA of the CDR3: TGTGCCTGGAGTGTACCAGGGACACCTTATGGCTACACCTTC. It translates to CAWSVPGTPYGYTF. The full variable domain, with the rest looked up from reference TRBV30 and TRBJ1-2, is SQTIHQWPATLVQPVGSPLSLECTVEGTSNPNLYWYRQAAGRGLQLLFYSVGIGQISSEVPQNLSASRPQDRQFILSSKKLLLSDSGFYLCAWSVPGTPYGYTFGSGTRLTVV.

This clone was detected once. The gene calls are TRBV10-2 and TRBJ1-1, with D possibly TRBD1 on 5 matching bases. V lost 8 bases and J lost 5, with 9 bases in between. The CDR3 runs to 11 residues. The germline CDR1 and CDR2 sequences are WSHSY and SAAADI. The DNA of the CDR3 is TGCGCCAGCGTAGGGGTTACTGAAGCTTTCTTT. This encodes CASVGVTEAFF.

The CDR3: CASSLWGILAQKTDTQYF. CDR3 DNA sequence: TGTGCCAGCAGTTTATGGGGAATTCTAGCGCAGAAGACAGATACGCAGTATTTT. The gene calls are TRBV28 and TRBJ2-3; D is possibly TRBD2 (6 bases). V was trimmed by 0 bases and J by 3 bases, leaving 19 bases between them. This CDR3 comprises 18 residues. Germline assignment: CDR1 MDHEN and CDR2 SYDVKM.

The V gene is TRBV19, the J gene TRBJ2-5; 7 bases are shared with TRBD1. Germline V CDR1 and CDR2: LNHDA, SQIVND (reference sequence). CDR3 length: 15 residues. V was clipped by 4 bases and J by 1 base; unmatched bases: 6. The CDR3 spells CASSTARGPQETQYF. The CDR3 bases are TGTGCCAGTAGTACCGCTAGGGGGCCCCAAGAGACCCAGTACTTC. Filled out from reference TRBV19 and TRBJ2-5, the complete variable domain reads DGGITQSPKYLFRKEGQNVTLSCEQNLNHDAMYWYRQDPGQGLRLIYYSQIVNDFQKGDIAEGYSVSREKKESFPLTVTSAQKNPTAFYLCASSTARGPQETQYFGPGTRLLVL.

The V call is TRBV7-2, the J call TRBJ2-7, with D tentatively TRBD1 (6 bases). Germline V gene sequence: CDR1 SGHTA, CDR2 FQGNSA. Trimming cost V 5 bases and J 2 bases, with 13 bases left between them. The CDR3 spans 14 residues. CDR3 loop: CASSNNRVAYEQYF. As DNA, the CDR3 is TGTGCCAGCAGCAACAACAGGGTAGCCTACGAGCAGTACTTC.

This clone was found a few times. The rearrangement uses TRBV18 and TRBJ1-4, with TRBD1 as a possible D gene (5 bases). Trimming stripped 6 bases from V and 2 bases from J, with 16 bases between. Looked up from germline, CDR1 is KGHSH and CDR2 is LQKENI. This CDR3 comprises 16 residues. This CDR3 reads CASSPIGGQTNEKLFF. DNA for the CDR3: TGTGCCAGCTCGCCCATCGGGGGTCAGACTAATGAAAAACTGTTTTTT. Filled out from reference TRBV18 and TRBJ1-4, the complete variable domain reads NAGVMQNPRHLVRRRGQEARLRCSPMKGHSHVYWYRQLPEEGLKFMVYLQKENIIDESGMPKERFSAEFPKEGPSILRIQQVVRGDSAAYFCASSPIGGQTNEKLFFGSGTQLSVL.

This chain links TRBV4-1 with TRBJ1-2, with 9 bases matching TRBD1. V shed 5 bases and J 7 bases; nucleotides not matched to a gene: 8. The CDR3 contains 14 residues. Germline V CDR1 and CDR2: MGHRA, YSYEKL. In DNA, the CDR3 is TGCGCCAGCAGCTGGGACAGGGCAGCGAGTGGCTACACCTTC. It translates to CASSWDRAASGYTF.

This rearrangement joins TRBV10-1 to TRBJ2-1; TRBD2 aligns across 10 bases. The CDR3 runs 16 residues. Trimming took 6 bases from V and 4 from J; bases not matched to a gene: 9. Germline CDR1 reads WNHNN; CDR2 reads SYGVQD (reference sequence). CDR3 bases: TGCGCCAGCAGCGGTCCTCGGACTAGCGGATACAATGAGCAGTTCTTC. Translated, it gives CASSGPRTSGYNEQFF.

The V call is TRBV9, the J call TRBJ2-2, with 7 bases lining up with TRBD1. V was clipped by 2 bases and J by 5 bases; unmatched bases: 3. The CDR3 loop spans 14 amino acids. Germline CDR1 SGDLS, CDR2 YYNGEE. The CDR3 reads CASSVTTGTGELFF. CDR3 sequence (DNA): TGTGCCAGCAGCGTGACGACAGGGACCGGGGAGCTGTTTTTT.

This chain connects TRBV28 to TRBJ1-4, with D possibly TRBD1 on 6 matching bases. Germline lookup yields CDR1 MDHEN and CDR2 SYDVKM. V gave up 2 bases and J gave up 5 bases, with 18 bases separating them. The CDR3 runs to 17 residues. Here the CDR3 reads CASSLILGASANEKLFF. The CDR3 nucleotides are TGTGCCAGCAGTTTAATCTTGGGGGCCTCTGCGAATGAAAAACTGTTTTTT.

The chain couples TRBV7-2 to TRBJ1-2; possibly TRBD1 for D (5 bases). The CDR3 is made up of 14 amino acids. Germline V lookup: CDR1 SGHTA, CDR2 FQGNSA. V was cut by 1 base and J by 7 bases, with 13 bases left in between. The CDR3 DNA follows: TGTGCCAGCAGCTTAGAAGTCAGGGACTTTGGCTACACCTTC. It yields the protein CASSLEVRDFGYTF.

This clone has only one observation. V and J are TRBV7-9 and TRBJ2-2; possibly TRBD1 for D (6 bases). Germline-derived CDR1 and CDR2 are SEHNR and FQNEAQ (reference sequence). The CDR3 spans 17 residues. The germline V and J ends were trimmed by 5 bases and 1 base, with 17 bases remaining between them. CDR3 in DNA: TGTGCCAGCAGCCCCCCTTTTGGGACATTGAACACCGGGGAGCTGTTTTTT. Its protein product is CASSPPFGTLNTGELFF.

The chain links TRBV30 to TRBJ1-5; 9 bases fit TRBD1. The CDR3 covers 15 residues. CDR1 is GTSNPN and CDR2 is SVGIG in the germline V gene (reference sequence). J gave up 4 bases and V 4 bases, and 8 bases lay outside the gene matches. CDR3 sequence: CAWTDRQGGNQPQHF. DNA of the CDR3: TGTGCCTGGACAGACAGACAGGGGGGTAATCAGCCCCAGCATTTT.

The rearrangement uses TRBV28 and TRBJ2-7, with TRBD2 matching over 9 bases. Trimming at V came to 7 bases and at J to 3 bases, leaving 4 bases not matched to a gene. The CDR3 contains 13 residues. CDR1 MDHEN and CDR2 SYDVKM come from the germline V gene. This chain's CDR3 is CASNLAGHYEQYF. The CDR3 coding sequence is TGTGCCAGCAACCTAGCGGGACACTACGAGCAGTACTTC.

The CDR3 region is CASSWGGQGDYEQYF. CDR3 bases: TGTGCCAGCAGTTGGGGAGGACAGGGCGACTACGAGCAGTACTTC. The chain is built from TRBV28 and TRBJ2-7, with 8 bases lining up with TRBD1. The CDR3 runs 15 residues. CDR1 and CDR2 (germline): MDHEN, SYDVKM. V was pared by 4 bases and J by 3 bases, with 8 bases of the junction left unmatched. Filled out from reference TRBV28 and TRBJ2-7, the complete variable domain reads DVKVTQSSRYLVKRTGEKVFLECVQDMDHENMFWYRQDPGLGLRLIYFSYDVKMKEKGDIPEGYSVSREKKERFSLILESASTNQTSMYLCASSWGGQGDYEQYFGPGTRLTVT.

This clone was detected only a few times. The chain combines TRBV19 with TRBJ1-2, with 8 bases identical to TRBD1. Germline V gene data show CDR1 as LNHDA and CDR2 as SQIVND (reference sequence). CDR3 length: 15 amino acids. Trimming took 8 bases from V and 5 from J; bases not matched to a gene: 13. This CDR3 is CASFNPGGAGYGYTF. In nucleotides, the CDR3 is TGTGCCAGTTTCAATCCAGGGGGCGCAGGGTATGGCTACACCTTC. Full variable domain (missing parts from reference TRBV19 and TRBJ1-2): DGGITQSPKYLFRKEGQNVTLSCEQNLNHDAMYWYRQDPGQGLRLIYYSQIVNDFQKGDIAEGYSVSREKKESFPLTVTSAQKNPTAFYLCASFNPGGAGYGYTFGSGTRLTVV.

This chain connects TRBV28 to TRBJ2-5; D is ambiguous. Germline lookup yields CDR1 MDHEN and CDR2 SYDVKM. The CDR3 runs to 14 residues. V lost 3 bases and J lost 4, with 12 bases in between. Here the CDR3 reads CASSLLTPGETQYF. CDR3 nucleotide sequence: TGTGCCAGCAGTTTGCTTACCCCAGGAGAGACCCAGTACTTC.

The chain joins TRBV7-2 to TRBJ2-5; D unclear. V was clipped by 1 base and J by 5 bases, with 14 bases between them. This CDR3 comprises 15 residues. Germline V gene sequence: CDR1 SGHTA, CDR2 FQGNSA. The CDR3 is CASSLGVGLGETQYF. The CDR3 nucleotides are TGTGCCAGCAGCTTAGGGGTGGGCCTCGGCGAGACCCAGTACTTC.

The rearrangement uses TRBV20-1 and TRBJ1-1, with no clear D. Trimming removed 5 bases at V and 6 bases at J, with 7 bases between. The germline CDR1 and CDR2 sequences are DFQATT and SNEGSKA (reference sequence). The length of the CDR3 is 10 residues. CDR3 amino acids: CSAAASEAFF. The CDR3 DNA sequence: TGCAGTGCTGCTGCGTCTGAAGCTTTCTTT.

V gene TRBV12-3 or TRBV12-4 combines with J gene TRBJ1-1, with a possible D match to TRBD1 (6 bases). This CDR3 has 12 residues. V shed 5 bases and J shed 6 bases, with 10 bases lying between them. The CDR3 protein is CASSLRTAEAFF. For the CDR3, the DNA is TGTGCCAGCAGTCTAAGGACAGCTGAAGCTTTCTTT.

This chain joins TRBV5-1 and TRBJ1-6, with TRBD1 as a possible D gene (6 bases). The CDR3 is made up of 15 amino acids. CDR1 is SGHRS, CDR2 YFSETQ, per germline. Trimming left V 4 bases short and J 8 bases short, with 16 bases between. The CDR3 protein is CASSRTTGLDSPLHF. As DNA, the CDR3 is TGCGCCAGCAGCCGCACCACAGGGTTGGATTCACCCCTCCACTTT.

The V gene is TRBV7-9, the J gene TRBJ2-7, with TRBD2 identical over 12 bases. The length of the CDR3 is 16 residues. Germline CDR1 is SEHNR and CDR2 is FQNEAQ (reference sequence). V gave up 3 bases and J gave up 5 bases; unmatched junction bases: 8. DNA for the CDR3: TGTGCCAGCAGCTTCCCACGACTAGCGGGAGCCCACGAGCAGTACTTC. It translates to CASSFPRLAGAHEQYF.

The J gene is TRBJ2-7, the V gene TRBV5-1; weak D call: TRBD1 (6 bases). Trimming cost V 3 bases and J 3 bases, with 10 bases left between them. Per germline, CDR1 SGHRS and CDR2 YFSETQ. The CDR3 has 13 amino acids. The CDR3 spells CASSYKQGYEQYF. CDR3 bases: TGCGCCAGCAGCTACAAACAGGGCTACGAGCAGTACTTC.

The chain is built from TRBV29-1 and TRBJ2-7, with D perhaps matching TRBD1 (5 bases). Germline-derived CDR1 and CDR2 are SQVTM and ANQGSEA. This CDR3 has 14 residues. V gave up 8 bases and J gave up 5 bases, with 22 bases separating them. The DNA of the CDR3 is TGCAGCCGCAAAACGCCCAAGGGGATCCACGAGCAGTACTTC. It specifies CSRKTPKGIHEQYF.